This entry lists 7 T cell receptor beta chains sequenced from one sample in a study of control samples from healthy donors and cancer patients. Repertoires were generated with immunoSEQ multiplex PCR, while TCRdb's copy carries only in-frame clones and drops some. The sample has more than 75,000 clones, about nine tenths seen once. Sequenced sample: blood. The receptor source for this set is a man aged 50 to 60 in good health.

This clone was observed a handful of times. V gene TRBV6-6 combines with J gene TRBJ1-5, with TRBD1 identical over 9 bases. There are 14 residues in the CDR3. With V trimmed by 6 bases and J by 6 bases, 6 bases remained unmatched. Germline CDR1 reads MNHNY; CDR2 reads SVGAGI (reference sequence). The CDR3 nucleotides read TGTGCCAGCAGCCCTGGACAGGGGCTTCAGCCCCAGCATTTT. Its protein is CASSPGQGLQPQHF.

This chain links TRBV3-1 (or the pseudogene TRBV3-2) with TRBJ1-3; D unclear. The CDR3 runs 14 residues. V lost 4 bases, J lost 8 bases, and 15 bases lay in between. Per germline, CDR1 LGHDT and CDR2 YNNKEL (reference sequence). The CDR3 loop reads CASSPTRPAYTIYF. The CDR3 nucleotides are TGTGCCAGCAGCCCGACAAGGCCCGCTTACACCATATATTTT.

The chain is built from TRBV5-6 and TRBJ1-1; D may be TRBD1 (5 bases). The CDR3 consists of 12 residues. The V end was cut by 5 bases, the J end by 4 bases, with 9 bases between. CDR1 is SGHDT and CDR2 is YYEEEE in the germline V gene. Here the CDR3 DNA reads TGTGCCAGCAGTCGAGGGACCACTGAAGCTTTCTTT. It is translated as CASSRGTTEAFF.

The chain combines TRBV30 with TRBJ1-5; unclear D gene. The V gene's germline CDR1 is GTSNPN and CDR2 SVGIG (reference sequence). The CDR3 loop spans 13 amino acids. V gave up 2 bases and J gave up 1 base, with 6 bases separating them. The CDR3 sequence: CAWSSDSNQPQHF. The DNA for the CDR3 is TGTGCCTGGAGTTCGGACAGCAATCAGCCCCAGCATTTT.

This clone is a singleton in its sample. J is TRBJ2-2 and V is TRBV30; D assignment may be TRBD1 or TRBD2 (6 bases each). Germline V gene sequence: CDR1 GTSNPN, CDR2 SVGIG (reference sequence). Trimming removed 0 bases from V and 0 bases from J, with 11 bases in between. The CDR3 covers 16 residues. CDR3 bases: TGTGCCTGGAGTGTACTGGGGGGCCCGAACACCGGGGAGCTGTTTTTT. Translation: CAWSVLGGPNTGELFF.

This chain joins TRBV5-6 and TRBJ2-7; 7 positions agree with TRBD1. Germline values: CDR1 SGHDT, CDR2 YYEEEE. This CDR3 is built from 16 residues. V gave up 0 bases and J gave up 2 bases; unmatched junction bases: 8. CDR3 bases: TGTGCCAGCAGCTTGGCACGAACAGGGGCCGCCTACGAGCAGTACTTC. This translates into CASSLARTGAAYEQYF.

This chain links TRBV4-1 with TRBJ2-5, with TRBD2 identical over 7 bases. The CDR3 totals 13 residues. Germline CDR1 reads MGHRA; CDR2 reads YSYEKL. The V gene end was trimmed by 4 bases and the J gene end by 5 bases; junction bases not matched to a gene: 4. In nucleotides, the CDR3 is TGCGCCAGCAGCCCTTGGGGGGGGGAGACCCAGTACTTC. Translated: CASSPWGGETQYF.